The entry below describes one T cell receptor beta chain. The germline V gene has CDR1 MNHEY and CDR2 SVGAGI. This CDR3 is built from 13 residues. Trimming left V 7 bases short and J 4 bases short, with 11 bases between. Sequenced by immunoSEQ multiplex PCR; TCRdb stores in-frame clones only, minus some. The data contain 300,000 or so clones, less than 90% of them singletons. The source of the sample is a study of blood T cell repertoires in COVID-19. The gene calls are TRBV6-5 and TRBJ1-5, with no clear D. The TCR sequence derives from a woman in her twenties or thirties who had recovered from COVID-19. Sequenced material: PBMCs or T cells enriched from blood (not recorded which). CDR3 in amino acids: CASIPPGNQPQHF. The CDR3 nucleotides read TGTGCCAGCATTCCCCCGGGGAATCAGCCCCAGCATTTT.